This T cell receptor beta chain appears in the sequencing data of a study of T cells in Graves' hyperthyroidism and ophthalmopathy. The junction had 5 bases not matched to a gene; V was cut back by 1 base and J by 1 base. Germline values: CDR1 SGHRS, CDR2 YFSETQ. CDR3 length: 15 amino acids. What was amplified from RNA transcripts were TCR beta CDR3 regions. The TCR CDR3 first-round RT-PCR relied on the HTBI primer set. TCRdb re-derived calls from the multiplex PCR reads in MiXCR, one entry per CDR3 protein. The sample yields some 420,000 distinct CDR3 sequences, roughly 15% seen once. The sample holds many counts of this clonotype.

The specimen sequenced was blood. This receptor was obtained from a woman younger than 35 with Graves' hyperthyroidism. The rearrangement uses TRBV5-1 and TRBJ2-7; 7 bases map to TRBD2. The CDR3, as DNA: TGCGCCAGCAGCTTGTTTGCGGGAGAATCCTACGAGCAGTACTTC. Translated, it gives CASSLFAGESYEQYF.